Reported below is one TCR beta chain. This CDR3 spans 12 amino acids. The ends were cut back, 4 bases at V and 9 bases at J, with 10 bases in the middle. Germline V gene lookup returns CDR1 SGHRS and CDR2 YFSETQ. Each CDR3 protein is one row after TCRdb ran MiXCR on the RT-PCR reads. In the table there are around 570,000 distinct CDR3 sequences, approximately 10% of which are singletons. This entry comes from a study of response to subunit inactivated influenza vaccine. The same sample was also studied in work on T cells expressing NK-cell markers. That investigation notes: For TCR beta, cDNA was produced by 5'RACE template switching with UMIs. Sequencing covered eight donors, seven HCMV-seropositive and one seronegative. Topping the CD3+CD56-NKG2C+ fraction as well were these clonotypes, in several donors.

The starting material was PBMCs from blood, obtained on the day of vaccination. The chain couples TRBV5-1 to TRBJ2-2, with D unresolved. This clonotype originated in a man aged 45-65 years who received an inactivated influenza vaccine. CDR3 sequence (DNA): TGCGCCAGCAGCCGGCGAGAGAGGGAGCTGTTTTTT. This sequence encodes CASSRRERELFF.